Listed here are 31 T cell receptor beta chains from one sample, sequenced in a study of T cell clonality in common variable immunodeficiency. Here immunoSEQ multiplex PCR was the method, and the copy in TCRdb shows in-frame clones only, minus some. This sample shows some 38,000 clones and no singletons; 2.5% to 3% rests with the ten largest. Sequencing was performed on peripheral blood mononuclear cells. The receptors shown here come from a person between 18 and 75 years old in good health.

This clone was picked up many times. From the germline J gene comes the end of the CDR3, since the read stops 3 residues before it. V and J are TRBV20-1 and TRBJ1-3; D is uncertain. There are 13 residues in the CDR3. Trimming removed 5 bases at V and 0 bases at J, with 8 bases between. In germline, CDR1 is DFQATT, CDR2 SNEGSKA (reference sequence). CDR3 DNA, as far as it was read: TGCAGTGCTCTTGGCAGCTCTGGAAACACC. This codes for CSALGSSGNT. The entire CDR3 reads CSALGSSGNTIYF.

This clone came up many times. The read falls 3 residues short of the CDR3 end, and the missing part is taken from the germline J gene. The rearrangement joins TRBV18 to TRBJ2-2, with D possibly being TRBD1 (6 bases). The V gene lost 2 bases and the J gene lost 7 bases, with 11 bases spanning the gap. CDR1 and CDR2 from the germline V gene are KGHSH and LQKENI. The CDR3 totals 14 residues. The CDR3 protein is CASSPNRAIGELFF. Partial CDR3 DNA: TGTGCCAGCTCACCAAACAGGGCCATCGGGGAG. The full variable domain, its missing parts supplied by reference TRBV18 and TRBJ2-2, is NAGVMQNPRHLVRRRGQEARLRCSPMKGHSHVYWYRQLPEEGLKFMVYLQKENIIDESGMPKERFSAEFPKEGPSILRIQQVVRGDSAAYFCASSPNRAIGELFFGEGSRLTVL.

This clone was seen repeatedly, ten times or more. Read coverage stops 3 residues before the CDR3 terminus; the germline J gene supplies the remainder. The V call is TRBV19, the J call TRBJ1-3; D is possibly TRBD1 (6 bases). Per the germline V gene, CDR1 is LNHDA and CDR2 is SQIVND (reference sequence). The CDR3 is 14 amino acids. V lost 5 bases to trimming and J lost 3 bases, with 11 bases between them. The part of the CDR3 DNA that was read is TGTGCCAGTAGTCTACAGGGCTATGGAAACACC. Translating gives CASSLQGYGNT. The CDR3 as a whole reads CASSLQGYGNTIYF. The variable domain in full, with the rest retrieved from reference TRBV19 and TRBJ1-3, is DGGITQSPKYLFRKEGQNVTLSCEQNLNHDAMYWYRQDPGQGLRLIYYSQIVNDFQKGDIAEGYSVSREKKESFPLTVTSAQKNPTAFYLCASSLQGYGNTIYFGEGSWLTVV.

This clone was found many times. The CDR3 goes on 3 residues after the read ends, and that part is filled in from the germline J gene. The rearrangement uses TRBV2 and TRBJ2-3; 11 bases map to TRBD2. CDR3 length: 16 amino acids. The germline gives CDR1 SNHLY, CDR2 FYNNEI. The J segment lost 6 bases and the V segment lost 7 bases, leaving 12 bases of the junction unmatched. The DNA read from the CDR3 is TGTGCCAGCACCTCGACTAGCGGGATATTCGGCGATACG. As protein: CASTSTSGIFGDT. The CDR3 reads in full as CASTSTSGIFGDTQYF.

This clone was recorded many times. Sequencing ends 3 residues short of the CDR3 end; the germline J gene provides the rest. The chain links TRBV12-3 or TRBV12-4 to TRBJ2-6; possibly TRBD2 for D (5 bases). V lost 6 bases, J lost 0 bases, and 12 bases lay in between. The CDR3 totals 16 residues. The sequenced part of the CDR3 DNA is TGTGCCAGCAGCTCTAGCCGAGTCTCTGGGGCCAACGTC. It codes for CASSSSRVSGANV. The whole CDR3 is CASSSSRVSGANVLTF.

With regard to this clone: The CDR3 goes on 3 residues after the read ends, and that part is filled in from the germline J gene. This chain uses TRBV11-2 with TRBJ2-7; D is undetermined. CDR1 and CDR2 from the germline V gene are SGHAT and FQNNGV. V was cut by 1 base and J by 6 bases, with 7 bases left in between. The CDR3 length is 12 residues. Here the CDR3 reads CASSLVRSEQYF. CDR3 bases read: TGTGCCAGCAGCTTAGTCAGATCCGAG.

Many counts were recorded for this clone. From the germline J gene comes the end of the CDR3, since the read stops 3 residues before it. The chain carries TRBV18 and TRBJ2-3, with 9 bases identical to TRBD2. Germline CDR1 is KGHSH and CDR2 is LQKENI. Trimming took 6 bases from V and 0 from J; bases not matched to a gene: 16. There are 19 residues in the CDR3. The covered CDR3 bases are TGTGCCAGCTCTCGGAGGAAGACTAGCGGATTTTCTAGCACAGATACG. It specifies CASSRRKTSGFSSTDT. The whole CDR3 sequence is CASSRRKTSGFSSTDTQYF.

On this clone: Read sequence stops 3 residues before the CDR3 end, and the germline J gene provides the missing end. The chain couples TRBV30 to TRBJ1-4, with TRBD1 as a possible D gene (6 bases). Germline V lookup: CDR1 GTSNPN, CDR2 SVGIG (reference sequence). The CDR3 extends over 13 amino acids. CDR3 region: CAWSQGINSPLFF. The sequenced CDR3 bases are TGTGCCTGGAGTCAGGGGATTAATTCACCA. The complete variable domain, with remaining parts taken from reference TRBV30 and TRBJ1-4, reads SQTIHQWPATLVQPVGSPLSLECTVEGTSNPNLYWYRQAAGRGLQLLFYSVGIGQISSEVPQNLSASRPQDRQFILSSKKLLLSDSGFYLCAWSQGINSPLFFGSGTQLSVL.

This clone was observed at least ten times. The read terminates 3 residues before the CDR3 end, so the remaining end is supplied by the germline J gene. V usage is TRBV5-6 and J usage is TRBJ1-4; TRBD1 matches 11 bases. V shed 2 bases and J 6 bases; nucleotides not matched to a gene: 3. Germline assignment: CDR1 SGHDT and CDR2 YYEEEE. CDR3 length: 15 residues. The CDR3 is CASSLRTGGHEKLFF. Incomplete CDR3 DNA: TGTGCCAGCAGCTTACGGACAGGGGGCCATGAAAAA.

In its sample, this clone was seen many times. The read finishes 3 residues shy of the CDR3 end, and the germline J gene is used to complete it. V is TRBV30 and J is TRBJ1-2; weak D call: TRBD1 (5 bases). The V gene's germline CDR1 is GTSNPN and CDR2 SVGIG (reference sequence). This CDR3 contains 12 residues. The V gene lost 3 bases and the J gene lost 6 bases, with 11 bases spanning the gap. This chain's CDR3 is CAWRRTTNGYTF. The CDR3 bases that were read are TGTGCCTGGAGAAGGACAACGAATGGC.

This clone has ten or more counts. The CDR3 extends 3 residues past the end of the read, so its final part is completed from the germline J gene. The rearrangement links TRBV20-1 to TRBJ1-2; 9 bases fit TRBD1. Trimming at V came to 0 bases and at J to 3 bases, leaving 8 bases not matched to a gene. The CDR3 runs 16 residues. In germline, CDR1 is DFQATT, CDR2 SNEGSKA (reference sequence). The CDR3 loop reads CSAREIGQGPDYGYTF. Incomplete CDR3 DNA: TGCAGTGCTAGAGAAATCGGACAGGGGCCGGACTATGGC.

This clone was counted many times. The sequence runs out 3 residues before the end of the CDR3; the remainder is reconstructed from the germline J gene. Other DNA sequences in this sample translate to the same CDR3. The genes are TRBV20-1 and TRBJ1-3; 7 bases agree with TRBD1. V shed 1 base, J shed 4 bases, and the junction held 4 bases outside the gene matches. The CDR3 extends over 14 amino acids. CDR1 DFQATT and CDR2 SNEGSKA come from the germline V gene (reference sequence). The CDR3 spells CSARAQGFGNTIYF. The CDR3 DNA, read in part, is TGCAGTGCTAGAGCACAGGGGTTCGGAAACACC.

This clone appeared many times. Sequencing ends 3 residues short of the CDR3 end; the germline J gene provides the rest. The chain recombines TRBV4-2 with TRBJ1-5; TRBD1 is a possible D gene (6 bases). Looked up from germline, CDR1 is LGHNA and CDR2 is YNFKEQ. The ends were cut back, 1 base at V and 0 bases at J, with 7 bases in the middle. This CDR3 region has 15 residues. The part of the CDR3 DNA that was read is TGTGCCAGCAGCCAAGTACAGGGTAGCAATCAGCCC. This encodes CASSQVQGSNQP. In full, the CDR3 is CASSQVQGSNQPQHF.

This clone was observed many times. The read terminates 3 residues ahead of where the CDR3 ends, so the germline J gene completes it. This chain links TRBV7-9 with TRBJ1-1, with no clear D. Germline values: CDR1 SEHNR, CDR2 FQNEAQ (reference sequence). The length of the CDR3 is 13 residues. The V gene lost 3 bases and the J gene lost 1 base, with 6 bases spanning the gap. Incomplete CDR3 DNA: TGTGCCAGCAGCTTCGTCGGGAACACTGAA. As protein: CASSFVGNTE. The full CDR3 protein is CASSFVGNTEAFF. Using reference TRBV7-9 and TRBJ1-1 for the parts outside the CDR3, the full variable domain is DTGVSQNPRHKITKRGQNVTFRCDPISEHNRLYWYRQTLGQGPEFLTYFQNEAQLEKSRLLSDRFSAERPKGSFSTLEIQRTEQGDSAMYLCASSFVGNTEAFFGQGTRLTVV.

Ten or more counts support this clone. The CDR3 end lies 3 residues beyond the end of the read and is filled in from the germline J gene. The rearrangement uses TRBV10-1 and TRBJ1-1; 7 nucleotides match TRBD1. CDR1 is WNHNN, CDR2 SYGVQD, per germline (reference sequence). V lost 6 bases, J lost 4 bases, and 11 bases stayed unmatched. The CDR3 sequence is 15 residues long. The CDR3 here is CASSQLRTGATEAFF. CDR3 bases read: TGCGCCAGCAGCCAGCTAAGAACAGGGGCCACTGAA.

This clone was found many times. The CDR3 goes on 3 residues after the read ends, and that part is filled in from the germline J gene. The chain links TRBV5-1 to TRBJ1-1; 7 bases line up with TRBD1. J was trimmed by 7 bases and V by 1 base; bases with no gene match: 7. The CDR3 is 14 residues long. The germline CDR1 and CDR2 sequences are SGHRS and YFSETQ. The sequenced CDR3 bases are TGCGCCAGCAGCTTGAGACAGGGAACAGGTGAA. Amino acids: CASSLRQGTGE. From start to end, the CDR3 is CASSLRQGTGEAFF.

This clone has ten or more counts. The read is 3 residues too short to cover the CDR3 end, so that end is filled in from the germline J gene. V usage is TRBV7-2 and J usage is TRBJ2-7, with 7 bases aligning to TRBD1. V shed 5 bases, J shed 4 bases, and the junction held 11 bases outside the gene matches. The CDR3 spans 15 residues. CDR1 and CDR2 from the germline V gene are SGHTA and FQGNSA. The sequenced CDR3 bases are TGTGCCAGCAGCCCGAGACAGGGATCTCTTTACGAG. Translated, it gives CASSPRQGSLYE. The entire CDR3 is CASSPRQGSLYEQYF.

Many counts were recorded for this clone. The read finishes 3 residues shy of the CDR3 end, and the germline J gene is used to complete it. This rearrangement joins TRBV10-3 to TRBJ2-1; 11 bases agree with TRBD1. The CDR3 extends over 14 amino acids. CDR1 is ENHRY, CDR2 SYGVKD, per germline. The V gene end was trimmed by 4 bases and the J gene end by 6 bases; junction bases not matched to a gene: 2. The DNA read from the CDR3 is TGTGCCATCAGTGTCGGACAGGGGGCCAATGAG. Amino acid sequence: CAISVGQGANE. The whole CDR3 sequence is CAISVGQGANEQFF.

This clone was detected ten times or more. The DNA ends 3 residues before the CDR3 does, and the rest of the CDR3 is filled in from the germline J gene. V usage is TRBV19 and J usage is TRBJ2-2; 8 bases align to TRBD1. With 5 bases clipped from V and 2 bases from J, the junction kept 4 bases outside the gene matches. Per germline, CDR1 LNHDA and CDR2 SQIVND (reference sequence). This CDR3 comprises 15 residues. The CDR3: CASSPGQVNTGELFF. The covered CDR3 bases are TGTGCCAGTAGTCCGGGACAGGTAAACACCGGGGAG.

On this clone itself: The observed sequence ends 3 residues before the CDR3 terminus, with the missing tail filled in from the germline J gene. The chain is built from TRBV2 and TRBJ1-3; 8 bases match TRBD1. The V and J ends lost 5 bases and 0 bases, in that order; junction bases with no gene match: 3. There are 15 residues in the CDR3. CDR1 is SNHLY, CDR2 FYNNEI, per germline. The CDR3 spells CASSSGGLSGNTIYF. The part of the CDR3 DNA that was read is TGTGCCAGCAGTTCAGGGGGCCTCTCTGGAAACACC.

The sample holds many counts of this clone. The CDR3 is cut off 3 residues early in the read; its end comes from the germline J gene. The chain has TRBV13 and TRBJ2-2; D unresolved. The CDR3 extends over 13 amino acids. Trimming removed 3 bases from V and 4 bases from J, with 6 bases in between. From germline, CDR1 is PRHDT and CDR2 FYEKMQ (reference sequence). CDR3 protein: CASSFERTGELFF. The CDR3 DNA, read in part, is TGTGCCAGCAGCTTTGAGCGCACCGGGGAG.

This clone has ten or more counts. The read comes to an end 3 residues before the CDR3 does, leaving the germline J gene to fill in the end. This sample also contains other DNA sequences that code for the same CDR3. The gene calls are TRBV20-1 and TRBJ1-2, with D unresolved. CDR1 and CDR2 (germline): DFQATT, SNEGSKA (reference sequence). The CDR3 is made up of 10 amino acids. V was cut by 6 bases and J by 4 bases, with 6 bases left in between. CDR3 DNA, as far as it was read: TGCAGTGCCCCTAGCTATGGC. Translating gives CSAPSYG. The whole CDR3 sequence is CSAPSYGYTF.

This clone appeared many times. The read stops 3 residues short of the end of the CDR3; the missing end is completed from the germline J gene. The chain links TRBV4-2 to TRBJ1-5, with D possibly being TRBD1 (5 bases). V lost 4 bases and J lost 0, with 25 bases in between. There are 20 residues in the CDR3. Germline V gene data show CDR1 as LGHNA and CDR2 as YNFKEQ. CDR3 bases read: TGTGCCAGCAGCCCTCCCCGATGGCGGGGGGGTCTAAATAGCAATCAGCCC. This codes for CASSPPRWRGGLNSNQP. The full CDR3 sequence reads CASSPPRWRGGLNSNQPQHF.

This clone came up many times. Read data end 3 residues before the CDR3 end; the end is taken from the germline J gene. The genes are TRBV5-1 and TRBJ1-1, with a weak D call TRBD1 (6 bases). The V and J ends lost 4 bases and 2 bases respectively, with 21 bases between them. CDR3 length: 17 amino acids. CDR1 and CDR2 from the germline V gene are SGHRS and YFSETQ. CDR3 sequence: CASSVEARGHPNTEAFF. CDR3 DNA, as far as it was read: TGCGCCAGCAGCGTTGAGGCCAGGGGACATCCCAACACTGAA.

This clone was recorded many times. The read ends 3 residues before the CDR3 terminus; that terminus is restored from the germline J gene. The V and J genes are TRBV20-1 and TRBJ2-7, with TRBD2 matching 11 bases. Trimming removed 0 bases from V and 3 bases from J; junction bases left unmatched: 7. This CDR3 is built from 16 residues. Per germline, CDR1 DFQATT and CDR2 SNEGSKA (reference sequence). The CDR3 spells CSARDNRGLAVYEQYF. CDR3 DNA, as far as it was read: TGCAGTGCTAGAGATAATAGGGGACTAGCGGTCTACGAG.

The sample holds a few counts of this clone. The read terminates 3 residues ahead of where the CDR3 ends, so the germline J gene completes it. The chain joins TRBV10-2 to TRBJ2-7, with 7 bases identical to TRBD2. This CDR3 has 12 amino acids. With V trimmed by 7 bases and J by 6 bases, 6 bases remained unmatched. Germline values: CDR1 WSHSY, CDR2 SAAADI. The sequenced part of the CDR3 DNA is TGCGCCAGCACCCGGGACTACTTCGAG. Protein product: CASTRDYFE. The full CDR3 protein is CASTRDYFEQYF.

This clone was recorded many times. The read stops 3 residues short of the end of the CDR3; the missing end is completed from the germline J gene. V usage is TRBV7-9 and J usage is TRBJ2-1; D not resolved. The CDR3 has 12 amino acids. Trimming took off 5 bases at V and 9 bases at J, with 11 bases between the two ends. Germline V gene lookup returns CDR1 SEHNR and CDR2 FQNEAQ (reference sequence). CDR3 protein: CASSQRVSEQFF. The DNA read from the CDR3 is TGTGCCAGCAGCCAGCGAGTAAGTGAG.

This clone was picked up a small number of times. Read sequence stops 3 residues before the CDR3 end, and the germline J gene provides the missing end. The chain combines TRBV5-6 with TRBJ1-1; D may be TRBD1 (5 bases). The CDR3 runs 15 residues. V was pared by 2 bases and J by 0 bases, with 11 bases between. CDR1 is SGHDT and CDR2 is YYEEEE in the germline V gene. The sequenced part of the CDR3 DNA is TGTGCCAGCAGCTTCCGAGTAGGGGTGAACACTGAA. It specifies CASSFRVGVNTE. The CDR3 in its entirety is CASSFRVGVNTEAFF.

Note on this clone: The read ends 3 residues shy of where the CDR3 ends; the end is completed using the germline J gene. The chain employs TRBV7-9 and TRBJ1-5; D is perhaps TRBD1 (6 bases). The V gene's germline CDR1 is SEHNR and CDR2 FQNEAQ (reference sequence). The V gene lost 1 base and the J gene lost 1 base, with 8 bases spanning the gap. This CDR3 spans 15 amino acids. CDR3 bases read: TGTGCCAGCAGCTTAGGGACAGCGAGCAATCAGCCC. Amino acids: CASSLGTASNQP. In full, the CDR3 reads CASSLGTASNQPQHF.

A few counts support this clone. This may arise from a read error, as a much more abundant clone is one base away. The read is 3 residues too short to cover the CDR3 end, so that end is filled in from the germline J gene. The chain has TRBV30 and TRBJ2-3; D may be TRBD1 (5 bases). This CDR3 comprises 15 residues. Germline assignment: CDR1 GTSNPN and CDR2 SVGIG (reference sequence). This CDR3 reads CAWSVKGQGNQPQYF. CDR3 DNA, as far as it was read: TGTGCCTGGAGTGTGAAGGGCCAGGGCAATCAGCCG.

This clone was picked up a small number of times. The read falls 3 residues short of the CDR3 end, and the missing part is taken from the germline J gene. V and J are TRBV20-1 and TRBJ2-1; TRBD2 agrees at 7 bases. Germline V lookup: CDR1 DFQATT, CDR2 SNEGSKA (reference sequence). CDR3 length equals 16 residues. J lost 7 bases, V lost 0 bases, and 12 bases had no gene match. The part of the CDR3 DNA that was read is TGCAGTGCTAGAGATCTCAGGCGGGAGATTTTGAATGAG. Its translation is CSARDLRREILNE. The entire CDR3 reads CSARDLRREILNEQFF.